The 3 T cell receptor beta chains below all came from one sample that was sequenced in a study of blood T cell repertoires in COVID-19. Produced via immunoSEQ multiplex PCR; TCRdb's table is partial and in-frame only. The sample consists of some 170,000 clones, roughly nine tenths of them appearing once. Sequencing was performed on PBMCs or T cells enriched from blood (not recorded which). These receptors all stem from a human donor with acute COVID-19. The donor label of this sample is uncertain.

CDR3 protein: CASSLVTSSYNEQFF. In DNA form, the CDR3 reads TGTGCCAGCAGCTTAGTAACGAGCTCCTACAATGAGCAGTTCTTC. The genes are TRBV7-8 and TRBJ2-1; D unresolved. The CDR3 is 15 residues long. V was shortened by 1 base and J by 0 bases, with 7 bases between the two germline ends. Germline CDR1 reads SGHVS; CDR2 reads FQNEAQ.

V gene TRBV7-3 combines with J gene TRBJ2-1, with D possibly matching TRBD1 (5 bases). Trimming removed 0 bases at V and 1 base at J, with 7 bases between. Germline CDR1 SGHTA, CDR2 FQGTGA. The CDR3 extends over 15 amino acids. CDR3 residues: CASSLTRESYNEQFF. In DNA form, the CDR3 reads TGTGCCAGCAGCTTAACCAGGGAATCCTACAATGAGCAGTTCTTC.

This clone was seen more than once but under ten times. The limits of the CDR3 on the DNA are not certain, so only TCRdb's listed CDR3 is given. CDR3 protein: CASSFGSGNQPQHF. V and J are TRBV27 and TRBJ1-5; the table names TRBD1, a call not compared with the DNA. Per the germline V gene, CDR1 is MNHEY and CDR2 is SMNVEV (reference sequence). The CDR3 is 14 residues long, counting both termini.